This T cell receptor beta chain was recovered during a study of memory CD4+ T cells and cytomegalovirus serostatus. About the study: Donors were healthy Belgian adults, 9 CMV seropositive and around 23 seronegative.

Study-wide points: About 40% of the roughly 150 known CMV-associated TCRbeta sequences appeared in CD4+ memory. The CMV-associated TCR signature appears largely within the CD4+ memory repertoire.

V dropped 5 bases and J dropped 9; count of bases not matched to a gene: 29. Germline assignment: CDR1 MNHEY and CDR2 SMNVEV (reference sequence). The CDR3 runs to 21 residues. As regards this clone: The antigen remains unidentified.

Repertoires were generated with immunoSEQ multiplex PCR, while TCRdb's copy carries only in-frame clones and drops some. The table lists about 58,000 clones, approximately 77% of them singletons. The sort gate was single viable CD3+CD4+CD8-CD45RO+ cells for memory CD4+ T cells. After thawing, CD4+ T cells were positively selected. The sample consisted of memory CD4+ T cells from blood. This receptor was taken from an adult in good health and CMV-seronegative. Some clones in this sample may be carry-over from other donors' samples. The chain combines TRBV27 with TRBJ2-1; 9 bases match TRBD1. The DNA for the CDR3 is TGTGCCAGCAGTCGCGAAAGACCGGGACAGGGTGGCACTAGAAGGGTCGGTGAGCAGTTCTTC. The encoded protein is CASSRERPGQGGTRRVGEQFF.